A single sample gave rise to the 20 T cell receptor beta chains below, sequenced in a study of CD8 T cells in ankylosing spondylitis (dated by TCRdb to about 2017). The protocol used for the library was 5' RACE. These reads were obtained on an Illumina HiSeq 2500. The public reads were reprocessed in TCRdb via fastp at Q25 and MiXCR, keeping in-frame beta chains. Rows merge per CDR3 protein into single entries with the most common DNA and genes. A total of 30,000 to 40,000 distinct CDR3 sequences appear in this sample, approximately 10% of them only once. The ten largest clones add up to around 15% of the sample. Sequenced input: blood, either unsorted or a sorted T cell fraction (not recorded which). These receptors all come from a male donor with ankylosing spondylitis or in good health (not recorded which).

This clonotype came up many times. The CDR3 region is CASSLNPPGRSGEQYF. CDR3 DNA sequence: TGTGCCAGCAGCTTAAATCCGCCCGGACGATCGGGAGAGCAGTACTTC. The chain recombines TRBV7-3 with TRBJ2-7, with D possibly being TRBD2 (5 bases). The germline gives CDR1 SGHTA, CDR2 FQGTGA. V was shortened by 1 base and J by 7 bases, with 20 bases between the two germline ends. The CDR3 length is 16 residues. The full variable domain, with the rest looked up from reference TRBV7-3 and TRBJ2-7, is GAGVSQTPSNKVTEKGKYVELRCDPISGHTALYWYRQSLGQGPEFLIYFQGTGAADDSGLPNDRFFAVRPEGSVSTLKIQRTERGDSAVYLCASSLNPPGRSGEQYFGPGTRLTVT.

This clonotype appeared many times. The CDR3 is CASSQDVSVTHNSPLHF. CDR3 DNA sequence: TGCGCCAGCAGCCAAGATGTCTCAGTCACCCATAATTCACCCCTCCACTTT. This chain joins TRBV4-3 and TRBJ1-6; no clear D gene. The V gene's germline CDR1 is LGHNA and CDR2 YSLEER. This CDR3 is built from 17 residues. Deletions cut 0 bases from V and 5 bases from J, with 14 bases between.

The sample holds many counts of this clonotype. The chain joins TRBV5-1 to TRBJ2-7; perhaps TRBD2 as D (5 bases). The CDR3 spans 15 residues. Germline assignment: CDR1 SGHRS and CDR2 YFSETQ. V was clipped by 2 bases and J by 5 bases, with 17 bases between them. CDR3 in amino acids: CASSFNRPGVDEQYF. The CDR3 region has the DNA TGCGCCAGCAGCTTTAACCGACCCGGGGTGGACGAGCAGTACTTC.

This clonotype was seen many times. This chain joins TRBV14 and TRBJ2-3; perhaps TRBD2 as D (6 bases). The germline V gene has CDR1 SGHDN and CDR2 FVKESK. Trimming removed 6 bases at V and 2 bases at J, with 12 bases between. This CDR3 contains 14 residues. The CDR3 nucleotides are TGTGCCAGCAGTTATAGCGGAGCCACAGATACGCAGTATTTT. It specifies CASSYSGATDTQYF.

This clonotype was recorded many times. The chain combines TRBV18 with TRBJ1-2; 9 nucleotides align to TRBD1. Germline-derived CDR1 and CDR2 are KGHSH and LQKENI. V was clipped by 6 bases and J by 8 bases; unmatched bases: 7. The CDR3 totals 13 residues. The CDR3 spells CASSPGQGQGYTF. CDR3 coding DNA: TGTGCCAGCTCCCCGGGACAGGGTCAAGGCTACACCTTC.

This clonotype occurred many times. The chain is built from TRBV4-1 and TRBJ2-1, with 13 bases matching TRBD2. Losses at the gene ends were 2 bases for V and 13 bases for J; bases not matched to a gene: 8. The CDR3 is 15 amino acids. Germline V lookup: CDR1 MGHRA, CDR2 YSYEKL. The CDR3 nucleotides read TGCGCCAGCAGCCAACCGGGACTAGCGGGGAGGCACCAGTTCTTC. It translates to CASSQPGLAGRHQFF.

The sample holds many counts of this clonotype. The J gene is TRBJ2-6, the V gene TRBV9; D possibly corresponds to TRBD2 (7 bases). Trimming left V 4 bases short and J 0 bases short, with 17 bases between. CDR1 is SGDLS and CDR2 is YYNGEE in the germline V gene. This CDR3 has 18 residues. CDR3 sequence: CASSPRTAGYSGANVLTF. The CDR3, as DNA: TGTGCCAGCAGCCCACGGACAGCGGGATACTCTGGGGCCAACGTCCTGACTTTC.

This clonotype was seen more than once but under ten times. This chain links TRBV29-1 with TRBJ2-2; TRBD2 is a possible D gene (6 bases). Trimming pared 5 bases from V and 6 bases from J, leaving 10 bases between. The CDR3 loop spans 12 amino acids. Germline loops: CDR1 SQVTM, CDR2 ANQGSEA. CDR3 in DNA: TGCAGCGTTACTACGGGGGCCGGGGAGCTGTTTTTT. Its translation: CSVTTGAGELFF.

This clonotype showed up just a few times. The chain combines TRBV6-2 or TRBV6-3 with TRBJ2-5, with 10 positions matching TRBD2. The CDR3 spans 14 residues. In germline, CDR1 is MNHEY, CDR2 SVGEGT. The junction had 7 bases not matched to a gene; V was cut back by 6 bases and J by 6 bases. The CDR3 is CASSRAGGPKTQYF. The CDR3 coding sequence is TGTGCCAGCAGCCGAGCGGGAGGGCCCAAGACCCAGTACTTC.

V and J are TRBV12-3 or TRBV12-4 and TRBJ1-4; a weak D match, TRBD1 (6 bases). This CDR3 is built from 15 residues. The V and J ends lost 3 bases and 8 bases respectively, with 16 bases between them. The CDR3 here is CASSFDKGQIEKLFF. The CDR3 DNA reads as TGTGCCAGCAGTTTTGACAAGGGACAAATCGAAAAACTGTTTTTT.

At least ten counts were recorded for this clonotype. This rearrangement joins TRBV5-1 to TRBJ2-1; D remains unclear. V was clipped by 2 bases and J by 6 bases, with 21 bases between them. This CDR3 region has 17 residues. Germline V gives CDR1 SGHRS, CDR2 YFSETQ. The CDR3 DNA sequence: TGCGCCAGCAGCTTAACTTCCAGGCCCCCCGTTGTCAATGAGCAGTTCTTC. This codes for CASSLTSRPPVVNEQFF. The whole variable domain, filled in from reference TRBV5-1 and TRBJ2-1, reads KAGVTQTPRYLIKTRGQQVTLSCSPISGHRSVSWYQQTPGQGLQFLFEYFSETQRNKGNFPGRFSGRQFSNSRSEMNVSTLELGDSALYLCASSLTSRPPVVNEQFFGPGTRLTVL.

A few counts support this clonotype. This chain connects TRBV18 to TRBJ2-7; D is possibly TRBD1 or TRBD2 (5 bases each). The germline CDR1 and CDR2 sequences are KGHSH and LQKENI. The V gene lost 1 base and the J gene lost 9 bases, with 28 bases spanning the gap. The CDR3 has 18 amino acids. CDR3 sequence reads: CASSPRTAQWGSTSGQYF. CDR3 nucleotide sequence: TGTGCCAGCTCACCACGAACAGCCCAATGGGGGAGTACGAGCGGGCAGTACTTC.

This clonotype has at least ten counts. V gene TRBV14 combines with J gene TRBJ2-2; 8 bases agree with TRBD1. V lost 1 base to trimming and J lost 5 bases; unmatched junction nucleotides: 3. This CDR3 comprises 15 residues. Germline V gene data show CDR1 as SGHDN and CDR2 as FVKESK. Here the CDR3 DNA reads TGTGCCAGCAGCCAAGGAAACAGGGGGACCGGGGAGCTGTTTTTT. Translating it yields CASSQGNRGTGELFF. Drawing the rest from reference TRBV14 and TRBJ2-2, the complete variable domain is EAGVTQFPSHSVIEKGQTVTLRCDPISGHDNLYWYRRVMGKEIKFLLHFVKESKQDESGMPNNRFLAERTGGTYSTLKVQPAELEDSGVYFCASSQGNRGTGELFFGEGSRLTVL.

This clonotype was observed many times. The chain uses TRBV6-2 or TRBV6-3 and TRBJ2-1; D call uncertain. The length of the CDR3 is 11 residues. Trimming left V 7 bases short and J 8 bases short, with 9 bases between. Germline lookup yields CDR1 MNHEY and CDR2 SVGEGT. The CDR3 is CASTTGDEQFF. The DNA for the CDR3 is TGTGCCAGCACCACTGGGGATGAGCAGTTCTTC.

This clonotype occurred many times. The chain has TRBV5-1 and TRBJ2-1, with 8 bases that match TRBD1. With 4 bases clipped from V and 9 bases from J, the junction kept 9 bases outside the gene matches. The CDR3 is 14 amino acids. Germline loops: CDR1 SGHRS, CDR2 YFSETQ. CDR3 in amino acids: CASSLGTGVREQFF. In DNA, the CDR3 is TGCGCCAGCAGCCTAGGGACAGGAGTTCGTGAGCAGTTCTTC.

This clonotype was observed at least ten times. The gene calls are TRBV20-1 and TRBJ2-3; D remains ambiguous. The length of the CDR3 is 13 residues. Germline lookup yields CDR1 DFQATT and CDR2 SNEGSKA (reference sequence). Deletions cut 1 base from V and 2 bases from J, with 7 bases between. The CDR3 DNA sequence: TGCAGTGCTAGAGTCCCAAACACAGATACGCAGTATTTT. This translates into CSARVPNTDTQYF.

This clonotype was seen ten or more times. The chain links TRBV29-1 to TRBJ2-1; 9 nucleotides align to TRBD2. This CDR3 spans 14 amino acids. CDR1 is SQVTM and CDR2 is ANQGSEA in the germline V gene. Trimming removed 3 bases from V and 6 bases from J; junction bases left unmatched: 6. The CDR3 nucleotides are TGCAGCGTTGAGGGCGGGAGGGCCGTCAATGAGCAGTTCTTC. It encodes CSVEGGRAVNEQFF.

The chain is built from TRBV10-3 and TRBJ2-7, with D unclear. V was trimmed by 6 bases and J by 5 bases, leaving 14 bases between them. Germline V lookup: CDR1 ENHRY, CDR2 SYGVKD. The CDR3 extends over 13 amino acids. CDR3 residues: CAISRTTVNEQYF. CDR3 coding DNA: TGTGCCATCAGCCGGACGACCGTGAACGAGCAGTACTTC.

The V gene is TRBV6-5, the J gene TRBJ2-1, with 10 nucleotides matching TRBD2. There are 19 residues in the CDR3. CDR1 is MNHEY and CDR2 is SVGAGI in the germline V gene. The V segment lost 4 bases and the J segment 5 bases; nucleotides outside the gene matches: 17. The CDR3 here is CASSSISPISGRGHNEQFF. The CDR3 DNA reads TGTGCCAGCAGTTCTATTTCCCCGATCAGCGGGAGGGGTCACAATGAGCAGTTCTTC.

This clonotype was detected many times. The chain has TRBV6-2 or TRBV6-3 and TRBJ2-3; 7 nucleotides match TRBD2. CDR3 size: 15 residues. J lost 11 bases, V lost 6 bases, and 17 bases had no gene match. CDR1 and CDR2 from the germline V gene are MNHEY and SVGEGT. The CDR3 bases are TGTGCCAGCAGACGGACTAGTTTTTTGGGCCGTGAGCAGTATTTT. Its translation: CASRRTSFLGREQYF.